These 26 T cell receptor beta chains were all obtained from the same sample, sequenced in a study of blood T cell repertoires in COVID-19 (dated by TCRdb to 2020 to 2022). Libraries were built with the immunoSEQ multiplex PCR assay. TCRdb mirrors the immuneACCESS table, restricted to in-frame sequences. Some clones are absent from its copies; in checked studies, under half trace to an unresolved V gene, and the reason for the others is unknown. For this sample the table gives 150,000 to 200,000 clones, of which 76% were detected only once. Less than 20% of the sample belongs to the ten largest clones. The sample taken for sequencing was PBMCs or T cells enriched from blood (not recorded which). The receptor source for this set is a woman between 50 and 59 years old with acute COVID-19.

This sequence joins TRBV5-4 and TRBJ1-1, with D possibly being TRBD1 (5 bases). V gave up 8 bases and J gave up 4 bases, with 21 bases separating them. CDR3 length: 15 residues. Germline CDR1 SGHNT, CDR2 YYREEE (reference sequence). The CDR3 region has the DNA TGTGCCAGTACTCATAAGGGGCGGGGGAGCACTGAAGCTTTCTTT. Protein sequence: CASTHKGRGSTEAFF.

This sequence joins TRBV2 and TRBJ1-2, with 7 bases fitting TRBD1. The germline V gene has CDR1 SNHLY and CDR2 FYNNEI. The CDR3 is 15 amino acids. J lost 4 bases, V lost 4 bases, and 9 bases had no gene match. As DNA, the CDR3 is TGTGCCAGCAGTGCGAGTACAGGGGCGTCCTATGGCTACACCTTC. This translates into CASSASTGASYGYTF.

The chain links TRBV6-1 to TRBJ2-3, with 7 positions matching TRBD1. Germline values: CDR1 MNHNS, CDR2 SASEGT. V lost 4 bases and J lost 2; bases outside the gene matches: 12. This CDR3 comprises 17 residues. The CDR3 sequence: CASSGGPGGYSTDTQYF. The CDR3 DNA follows: TGTGCCAGCAGTGGGGGGCCAGGGGGATACTCCACAGATACGCAGTATTTT.

The CDR3 coding sequence is TGTGCCAGCAGTCTAGTAGGGGAAAACAATGAGCAGTTCTTC. Translation gives CASSLVGENNEQFF. The rearrangement uses TRBV6-6 and TRBJ2-7; tentative D call: TRBD1 (5 bases). The J call may be mistaken, given a closer DNA end match to TRBJ2-1. Germline V gene lookup returns CDR1 MNHNY and CDR2 SVGAGI (reference sequence). This CDR3 is 14 amino acids long.

V gene TRBV7-2 combines with J gene TRBJ1-2; 8 nucleotides match TRBD1. This CDR3 is 17 amino acids long. The J segment lost 1 base and the V segment lost 6 bases, leaving 13 bases of the junction unmatched. Germline CDR1 SGHTA, CDR2 FQGNSA. CDR3 sequence reads: CASRDRVQDPLNYGYTF. DNA for the CDR3: TGTGCCAGCAGGGACAGGGTACAGGACCCTCTTAACTATGGCTACACCTTC.

The rearrangement uses TRBV5-1 and TRBJ1-1; D might be TRBD1 (5 bases). Germline V gene sequence: CDR1 SGHRS, CDR2 YFSETQ. V was cut by 1 base and J by 2 bases, with 9 bases left in between. The CDR3 has 14 amino acids. CDR3 sequence reads: CASSLSTVNTEAFF. CDR3 bases: TGCGCCAGCAGCTTGTCGACAGTTAACACTGAAGCTTTCTTT.

V usage is TRBV5-5 and J usage is TRBJ2-1; weak D call: TRBD2 (5 bases). Germline CDR1 reads SGHKS; CDR2 reads YYEKEE (reference sequence). CDR3 length equals 14 residues. V lost 2 bases, J lost 8 bases, and 14 bases lay in between. CDR3 sequence: CASSFAEGYDEQFF. The CDR3 coding sequence is TGTGCCAGCAGCTTCGCCGAGGGATACGATGAGCAGTTCTTC. Full variable domain (rest looked up from reference TRBV5-5 and TRBJ2-1): DAGVTQSPTHLIKTRGQQVTLRCSPISGHKSVSWYQQVLGQGPQFIFQYYEKEERGRGNFPDRFSARQFPNYSSELNVNALLLGDSALYLCASSFAEGYDEQFFGPGTRLTVL.

The chain has TRBV7-6 and TRBJ2-1; the match to TRBD2 covers 7 bases. CDR3 size: 20 residues. V lost 1 base and J lost 2; bases outside the gene matches: 17. Germline loops: CDR1 SGHVS, CDR2 FNYEAQ. CDR3 in DNA: TGTGCCAGCAGCTTAGGCGGGGGACCGAGGACTCGCGGGGCCTACAATGAGCAGTTCTTC. This sequence encodes CASSLGGGPRTRGAYNEQFF.

The genes are TRBV3-1 (or the pseudogene TRBV3-2) and TRBJ1-1; the match to TRBD1 covers 9 bases. Germline CDR1 and CDR2: LGHDT and YNNKEL (reference sequence). The CDR3 runs 16 residues. Trimming removed 2 bases from V and 3 bases from J; junction bases left unmatched: 7. The CDR3 sequence: CASSQYTGGADTEAFF. Written as DNA, the CDR3 is TGTGCCAGCAGCCAATACACAGGGGGCGCAGACACTGAAGCTTTCTTT.

J is TRBJ1-2 and V is TRBV7-2; tentatively, D is TRBD1 (6 bases). Germline V CDR1 and CDR2: SGHTA, FQGNSA. Trimming removed 5 bases from V and 4 bases from J, with 8 bases in between. The CDR3 has 12 amino acids. CDR3 DNA sequence: TGTGCCAGCAGCCCGACAGGCTATGGCTACACCTTC. Protein sequence: CASSPTGYGYTF.

This clone was counted only a few times. The V and J genes are TRBV7-6 and TRBJ1-3, with 9 bases that match TRBD1. The CDR3 totals 15 residues. In germline, CDR1 is SGHVS, CDR2 FNYEAQ. V dropped 4 bases and J dropped 3; count of bases not matched to a gene: 4. CDR3 in amino acids: CASSSRQGVGNTIYF. CDR3 sequence (DNA): TGTGCCAGCAGCTCACGACAGGGGGTTGGAAACACCATATATTTT.

The chain uses TRBV18 and TRBJ1-1; 7 bases align to TRBD1. CDR1 is KGHSH and CDR2 is LQKENI in the germline V gene. V lost 0 bases and J lost 11; bases outside the gene matches: 12. CDR3 length: 15 amino acids. CDR3 sequence: CASSPPEGGRGLAFF. The CDR3 region has the DNA TGTGCCAGCTCACCACCGGAAGGGGGCCGAGGGCTGGCTTTCTTT.

The genes are TRBV15 and TRBJ1-3; no clear D. Germline V gives CDR1 LNHNV, CDR2 YYDKDF (reference sequence). This CDR3 is built from 15 residues. The V end lost 0 bases, the J end lost 0 bases, and 6 bases lay between the germline ends. The CDR3 bases are TGTGCCACCAGCAGAGATCATGTCTCTGGAAACACCATATATTTT. Amino acids: CATSRDHVSGNTIYF.

This clone was counted between two and nine times. This sequence joins TRBV3-1 (or the pseudogene TRBV3-2) and TRBJ1-3; D remains unclear. The CDR3 has 15 amino acids. V was cut by 2 bases and J by 2 bases, with 10 bases left in between. Per the germline V gene, CDR1 is LGHDT and CDR2 is YNNKEL (reference sequence). The CDR3 spells CASSQREGAGNTIYF. CDR3 DNA: TGTGCCAGCAGCCAACGAGAGGGAGCTGGAAACACCATATATTTT.

The chain is built from TRBV6-5 and TRBJ1-2; D is ambiguous. The V gene lost 5 bases and the J gene lost 4 bases, with 14 bases spanning the gap. Germline CDR1 and CDR2: MNHEY and SVGAGI. There are 14 residues in the CDR3. The CDR3 sequence: CASSPAQPGYGYTF. CDR3 coding DNA: TGTGCCAGCAGTCCGGCCCAACCGGGCTATGGCTACACCTTC.

This clone was seen only once. V usage is TRBV10-3 and J usage is TRBJ1-1; 8 bases are shared with TRBD1. The germline V gene has CDR1 ENHRY and CDR2 SYGVKD. With V trimmed by 6 bases and J by 5 bases, 8 bases remained unmatched. The CDR3 totals 14 residues. The CDR3 coding sequence is TGTGCCATCAGCTCAGGGGGCGCGGGGACTGAAGCTTTCTTT. Translation gives CAISSGGAGTEAFF.

The genes are TRBV4-3 and TRBJ1-1; TRBD1 is a possible D gene (5 bases). V lost 1 base, J lost 6 bases, and 12 bases lay in between. The CDR3 is 14 amino acids. Germline CDR1 and CDR2: LGHNA and YSLEER. The CDR3 bases are TGCGCCAGCAGCCAAGGGGGCCGGGGGGCTGAAGCTTTCTTT. Protein sequence: CASSQGGRGAEAFF.

This chain uses TRBV7-9 with TRBJ2-5; 10 bases align to TRBD2. The CDR3 sequence is 14 residues long. Trimming removed 10 bases from V and 9 bases from J; junction bases left unmatched: 14. CDR1 SEHNR and CDR2 FQNEAQ come from the germline V gene (reference sequence). The CDR3 region has the DNA TGTGCCATCGGACTAGCGGCCCTAAACGGGGCCCAGTACTTC. Residues: CAIGLAALNGAQYF.

J is TRBJ2-1 and V is TRBV4-1; 7 nucleotides match TRBD2. The CDR3 is 15 amino acids. After removal of 4 bases from V and 6 bases from J, the junction contained 9 bases not matched to a gene. Germline V gives CDR1 MGHRA, CDR2 YSYEKL. The CDR3 loop reads CASSRAGEFGNEQFF. The CDR3, as DNA: TGCGCCAGCAGCCGGGCGGGGGAATTCGGCAATGAGCAGTTCTTC.

This clone showed up just once. The V gene is TRBV9, the J gene TRBJ1-4; 7 bases are a match to TRBD1. The junction had 8 bases not matched to a gene; V was cut back by 4 bases and J by 5 bases. The CDR3 totals 15 residues. CDR1 and CDR2 (germline): SGDLS, YYNGEE. The CDR3 region is CASSTSPDRNEKLFF. The DNA for the CDR3 is TGTGCCAGCAGCACATCCCCGGACAGGAATGAAAAACTGTTTTTT.

This clone was counted between two and nine times. V is TRBV6-5 and J is TRBJ1-1; 7 bases fit TRBD1. Germline V lookup: CDR1 MNHEY, CDR2 SVGAGI. This CDR3 has 14 amino acids. V shed 2 bases and J 8 bases; nucleotides not matched to a gene: 8. The CDR3 sequence: CASSYRTGRREAFF. In nucleotides, the CDR3 is TGTGCCAGCAGTTACCGGACAGGTCGGAGGGAAGCTTTCTTT.

J is TRBJ2-1 and V is TRBV7-3, with D possibly matching TRBD2 (6 bases). Germline V gene data show CDR1 as SGHTA and CDR2 as FQGTGA. V was shortened by 2 bases and J by 6 bases, with 11 bases between the two germline ends. This CDR3 has 14 amino acids. The CDR3 loop reads CASSLYREPNEQFF. The CDR3 nucleotides read TGTGCCAGCAGCTTATACCGGGAGCCCAATGAGCAGTTCTTC.

The chain recombines TRBV30 with TRBJ1-2, with 9 bases fitting TRBD1. J was trimmed by 5 bases and V by 3 bases; bases with no gene match: 7. The V gene's germline CDR1 is GTSNPN and CDR2 SVGIG (reference sequence). The CDR3 spans 14 residues. CDR3: CAWSSDRGPYGYTF. CDR3 nucleotide sequence: TGTGCCTGGAGCTCGGACAGGGGACCATATGGCTACACCTTC.

This clone has just a few counts. The chain recombines TRBV4-3 with TRBJ1-4; D uncertain. Germline V gene lookup returns CDR1 LGHNA and CDR2 YSLEER. The CDR3 has 17 amino acids. The V and J ends lost 0 bases and 8 bases respectively, with 19 bases between them. The CDR3 spells CASSQDPKSSPREKLFF. As DNA, the CDR3 is TGCGCCAGCAGCCAAGATCCAAAGTCCTCTCCTAGGGAAAAACTGTTTTTT.

In DNA, the CDR3 is TGTGCCAGTAGCCCGACTAGCGAGAGCCCGCAGTATTTT. It translates to CASSPTSESPQYF. The chain carries TRBV19 and TRBJ2-3; 8 bases map to TRBD2. The CDR3 runs to 13 residues. Germline trimming cut 6 bases from V and 10 bases from J; bases unmatched to any gene: 9. CDR1 and CDR2 (germline): LNHDA, SQIVND (reference sequence).

The table lists this clone with a few counts. This sequence joins TRBV7-9 and TRBJ1-2; the D is unclear. The CDR3 loop spans 13 amino acids. The germline gives CDR1 SEHNR, CDR2 FQNEAQ (reference sequence). The V end lost 4 bases, the J end lost 9 bases, and 15 bases lay between the germline ends. The CDR3 DNA sequence: TGTGCCAGCAGCTCGGAGAGGGATATGAGCTACACCTTC. The encoded protein is CASSSERDMSYTF.